One sample yielded the 29 T cell receptor beta chains listed below, sequenced in a study of beta chain features in type 1 diabetes. Overall study results and limits: For Type 1 diabetes patients, all four CD4+ subsets carried TCRB CDR3s that were moderately but significantly shorter.

Reverse transcribing all isolated RNA meant expressed TCRB transcripts were sequenced. The table came from immunoSEQ multiplex PCR; TCRdb's copy has only in-frame clones and leaves some out. The sample records about 660,000 clones, about an eighth being singletons. Antigen specificity for these receptors is unknown. The sequenced sample was naive CD4+ T cells from blood. Source of these receptors: a young man with type 1 diabetes.

This clone was seen more than once but under ten times. This sample also contains other DNA sequences that code for the same CDR3. The chain recombines TRBV30 with TRBJ1-5; D remains ambiguous. V lost 0 bases, J lost 5 bases, and 8 bases lay in between. The CDR3 covers 13 residues. Germline values: CDR1 GTSNPN, CDR2 SVGIG (reference sequence). DNA of the CDR3: TGTGCCTGGAGTGTACGTTCCGATCAGCCCCAGCATTTT. Translation gives CAWSVRSDQPQHF.

This chain connects TRBV5-4 to TRBJ2-5; 9 bases align to TRBD1. This CDR3 spans 15 amino acids. Germline V gives CDR1 SGHNT, CDR2 YYREEE (reference sequence). V lost 0 bases to trimming and J lost 5 bases; unmatched junction nucleotides: 5. The CDR3 DNA follows: TGTGCCAGCAGCTTGGCCGGGACAGGGATGGAGACCCAGTACTTC. Its protein product is CASSLAGTGMETQYF.

With respect to this clone: One end of the junction does not line up with germline, which may come from a read error. The CDR3 region is CASSLSGFGANVLTF. CDR3 DNA sequence: TGTGCTAGCAGCTTATCGGGGTTTGGGGCCAACGTCCTGACTTTC. The rearrangement links TRBV7-7 to TRBJ2-6; tentatively, D is TRBD2 (5 bases). This CDR3 spans 15 amino acids. The V gene's germline CDR1 is SSHAT and CDR2 FNYEAQ (reference sequence).

This clone has more than one count but fewer than ten. The V and J genes are TRBV13 and TRBJ2-2; no clear D. Trimming removed 8 bases at V and 2 bases at J, with 12 bases between. The CDR3 runs 14 residues. The germline CDR1 and CDR2 sequences are PRHDT and FYEKMQ (reference sequence). The CDR3 protein is CASGRIANTGELFF. The CDR3 DNA is TGTGCCAGCGGACGAATTGCAAACACCGGGGAGCTGTTTTTT. The entire variable domain, with the rest obtained from reference TRBV13 and TRBJ2-2, is as follows: AAGVIQSPRHLIKEKRETATLKCYPIPRHDTVYWYQQGPGQDPQFLISFYEKMQSDKGSIPDRFSAQQFSDYHSELNMSSLELGDSALYFCASGRIANTGELFFGEGSRLTVL.

V and J are TRBV15 and TRBJ1-1, with D perhaps matching TRBD1 (5 bases). V gave up 0 bases and J gave up 7 bases, with 18 bases separating them. Germline values: CDR1 LNHNV, CDR2 YYDKDF (reference sequence). This CDR3 region has 16 residues. CDR3 residues: CATSRERGRVDSEAFF. The DNA of the CDR3 is TGTGCCACCAGCAGAGAAAGGGGCAGGGTCGATAGTGAAGCTTTCTTT. Filled out from reference TRBV15 and TRBJ1-1, the complete variable domain reads DAMVIQNPRYQVTQFGKPVTLSCSQTLNHNVMYWYQQKSSQAPKLLFHYYDKDFNNEADTPDNFQSRRPNTSFCFLDIRSPGLGDTAMYLCATSRERGRVDSEAFFGQGTRLTVV.

The chain has TRBV7-9 and TRBJ1-1, with TRBD1 matching 7 bases. CDR1 and CDR2 (germline): SEHNR, FQNEAQ (reference sequence). J gave up 8 bases and V 1 base, and 7 bases lay outside the gene matches. CDR3 length: 14 amino acids. The CDR3 nucleotides read TGTGCCAGCAGCTTAGGTGGATTGGACAGGGAAGCTTTCTTT. It yields the protein CASSLGGLDREAFF.

The chain carries TRBV9 and TRBJ2-1; 8 bases are a match to TRBD2. V shed 0 bases and J 4 bases; nucleotides not matched to a gene: 9. The CDR3 length is 17 residues. The germline V gene has CDR1 SGDLS and CDR2 YYNGEE. CDR3 in amino acids: CASSVAGSGVVYNEQFF. Here the CDR3 DNA reads TGTGCCAGCAGCGTAGCAGGTAGCGGGGTGGTATACAATGAGCAGTTCTTC.

This clone was found a few times. The CDR3 spells CASNRDTTSTGELFF. DNA of the CDR3: TGTGCCAGCAACCGGGACACTACAAGCACCGGGGAGCTGTTTTTT. The chain couples TRBV9 to TRBJ2-2, with TRBD1 as a possible D gene (6 bases). This CDR3 has 15 amino acids. V was pared by 6 bases and J by 4 bases, with 16 bases between. In germline, CDR1 is SGDLS, CDR2 YYNGEE.

The chain carries TRBV5-1 and TRBJ2-7; the D gene is possibly TRBD1 (5 bases). This CDR3 spans 14 amino acids. Per germline, CDR1 SGHRS and CDR2 YFSETQ. Trimming took off 0 bases at V and 6 bases at J, with 13 bases between the two ends. DNA for the CDR3: TGCGCCAGCAGCTTGGACGGCGGTAGGGGCGAGCAGTACTTC. As protein: CASSLDGGRGEQYF.

This sequence joins TRBV7-2 and TRBJ1-1, with 9 bases that match TRBD1. Per germline, CDR1 SGHTA and CDR2 FQGNSA. The CDR3 is 14 amino acids. Trimming removed 4 bases from V and 4 bases from J; junction bases left unmatched: 4. CDR3 sequence: CASSSPTGGTEAFF. DNA of the CDR3: TGTGCCAGCAGCTCCCCGACAGGGGGCACTGAAGCTTTCTTT.

This chain connects TRBV7-9 to TRBJ1-1; no clear D gene. Germline V gene lookup returns CDR1 SEHNR and CDR2 FQNEAQ (reference sequence). Trimming stripped 0 bases from V and 1 base from J, with 9 bases between. The length of the CDR3 is 15 residues. CDR3 in DNA: TGTGCCAGCAGCTTAGCTAAAAGTTCGAACACTGAAGCTTTCTTT. Amino acids: CASSLAKSSNTEAFF.

The chain uses TRBV7-2 and TRBJ2-5; 13 bases line up with TRBD2. The V and J ends lost 1 base and 5 bases, in that order; junction bases with no gene match: 4. This CDR3 is built from 16 residues. Germline V gene sequence: CDR1 SGHTA, CDR2 FQGNSA. The chain's CDR3 is CASSLELAGGGETQYF. CDR3 sequence (DNA): TGTGCCAGCAGCTTAGAACTAGCGGGAGGGGGGGAGACCCAGTACTTC. The complete variable domain, with remaining parts taken from reference TRBV7-2 and TRBJ2-5, reads GAGVSQSPSNKVTEKGKDVELRCDPISGHTALYWYRQSLGQGLEFLIYFQGNSAPDKSGLPSDRFSAERTGGSVSTLTIQRTQQEDSAVYLCASSLELAGGGETQYFGPGTRLLVL.

As DNA, the CDR3 is TGTGCCAGCAGCTTCGGACTAGACATTCAGTACTTC. Encoded protein: CASSFGLDIQYF. The V gene is TRBV9, the J gene TRBJ2-4; 7 bases are a match to TRBD2. Unmatched junction bases numbered 3, after V lost 4 bases and J lost 8 bases. This CDR3 comprises 12 residues. The germline CDR1 and CDR2 sequences are SGDLS and YYNGEE. The full variable domain, completed using reference TRBV9 and TRBJ2-4, is DSGVTQTPKHLITATGQRVTLRCSPRSGDLSVYWYQQSLDQGLQFLIQYYNGEERAKGNILERFSAQQFPDLHSELNLSSLELGDSALYFCASSFGLDIQYFGAGTRLSVL.

The chain has TRBV5-1 and TRBJ2-6; TRBD1 aligns across 7 bases. The length of the CDR3 is 17 residues. The germline V gene encodes CDR1 SGHRS and CDR2 YFSETQ. Losses at the gene ends were 4 bases for V and 4 bases for J; bases not matched to a gene: 11. The DNA of the CDR3 is TGCGCCAGCAGCCGGGGTAGGGGGCAAAGAGGGGCCAACGTCCTGACTTTC. It yields the protein CASSRGRGQRGANVLTF. The full variable domain, with the rest looked up from reference TRBV5-1 and TRBJ2-6, is KAGVTQTPRYLIKTRGQQVTLSCSPISGHRSVSWYQQTPGQGLQFLFEYFSETQRNKGNFPGRFSGRQFSNSRSEMNVSTLELGDSALYLCASSRGRGQRGANVLTFGAGSRLTVL.

The CDR3 reads CAWVRTGRRTDTQYF. In DNA form, the CDR3 reads TGTGCCTGGGTGCGGACAGGGAGACGCACAGATACGCAGTATTTT. This chain uses TRBV30 with TRBJ2-3; 8 bases align to TRBD1. With V trimmed by 5 bases and J by 1 base, 8 bases remained unmatched. The CDR3 has 15 residues. Germline V CDR1 and CDR2: GTSNPN, SVGIG (reference sequence).

The CDR3 nucleotides read TGTGCCATCAACTCGGAACTAGTCACAGATACGCAGTATTTT. Encoded protein: CAINSELVTDTQYF. The chain uses TRBV10-3 and TRBJ2-3, with D perhaps TRBD2 (5 bases). V dropped 7 bases and J dropped 2 bases, with 13 bases sitting between them. The CDR3 has 14 amino acids. Germline-derived CDR1 and CDR2 are ENHRY and SYGVKD.

In DNA form, the CDR3 reads TGTGCCAGTACTTCCCGAGGATTTGGGGATGGCTACACCTTC. Its translation is CASTSRGFGDGYTF. The gene calls are TRBV19 and TRBJ1-2; D remains unclear. Germline CDR1 is LNHDA and CDR2 is SQIVND (reference sequence). This CDR3 spans 14 amino acids. Trimming shortened V by 7 bases and J by 6 bases, and 18 bases separated the two germline ends. Complete variable domain (other parts from reference TRBV19 and TRBJ1-2): DGGITQSPKYLFRKEGQNVTLSCEQNLNHDAMYWYRQDPGQGLRLIYYSQIVNDFQKGDIAEGYSVSREKKESFPLTVTSAQKNPTAFYLCASTSRGFGDGYTFGSGTRLTVV.

This clone turned up a few times. The chain recombines TRBV7-2 with TRBJ2-2, with D possibly matching TRBD2 (6 bases). Germline CDR1 SGHTA, CDR2 FQGNSA. The germline V and J ends were trimmed by 2 bases and 2 bases, with 9 bases remaining between them. The CDR3 runs to 15 residues. CDR3 loop: CASSLLALNTGELFF. The CDR3 DNA is TGTGCCAGCAGCTTACTAGCGCTAAACACCGGGGAGCTGTTTTTT.

This chain uses TRBV30 with TRBJ1-5; D gene ambiguous. This CDR3 has 13 residues. Trimming took 1 base from V and 1 from J, leaving 5 bases between them. Germline V gene data show CDR1 as GTSNPN and CDR2 as SVGIG (reference sequence). The CDR3 coding sequence is TGTGCCTGGAGTGAGGGAAGCAATCAGCCCCAGCATTTT. This gives the protein CAWSEGSNQPQHF.

This clone was counted only a few times. The genes are TRBV30 and TRBJ2-1; D not resolved. With 1 base removed from V and 14 bases from J, the gap between germline ends came to 15 bases. The CDR3 sequence is 12 residues long. CDR1 and CDR2 (germline): GTSNPN, SVGIG (reference sequence). The CDR3 DNA sequence: TGTGCCTGGAGTGAACAGCTCCCTTCGGAGTTCTTC. As protein: CAWSEQLPSEFF.

J is TRBJ2-7 and V is TRBV19, with D perhaps TRBD2 (5 bases). Germline CDR1 and CDR2: LNHDA and SQIVND (reference sequence). CDR3 length: 15 amino acids. With 3 bases removed from V and 3 bases from J, the gap between germline ends came to 15 bases. This CDR3 is CASSIGRLRDYEQYF. CDR3 DNA sequence: TGTGCCAGTAGTATTGGGAGACTGAGAGACTACGAGCAGTACTTC.

This chain uses TRBV6-5 with TRBJ2-7; maybe TRBD2 (6 bases). The CDR3 length is 14 residues. V dropped 9 bases and J dropped 1 base, with 16 bases sitting between them. The germline V gene encodes CDR1 MNHEY and CDR2 SVGAGI. The CDR3 region is CASHGSGSSYEQYF. CDR3 in DNA: TGTGCCAGTCACGGGAGCGGGTCGTCCTACGAGCAGTACTTC.

The chain has TRBV30 and TRBJ1-4; D gene unclear. Germline V CDR1 and CDR2: GTSNPN, SVGIG (reference sequence). Trimming shortened V by 3 bases and J by 8 bases, and 10 bases separated the two germline ends. The CDR3 loop spans 12 amino acids. For the CDR3, the DNA is TGTGCCTGGAGAGGTGACACAGAAAAACTGTTTTTT. Its protein product is CAWRGDTEKLFF.

The chain links TRBV11-2 to TRBJ1-2; TRBD1 matches at 7 bases. After removal of 2 bases from V and 13 bases from J, the junction contained 16 bases not matched to a gene. CDR1 SGHAT and CDR2 FQNNGV come from the germline V gene. The CDR3 runs 15 residues. The CDR3 protein is CASSLSGRGASILTF. CDR3 bases: TGTGCCAGCAGCTTATCAGGCAGGGGGGCTTCTATTCTCACCTTC.

This chain links TRBV19 with TRBJ2-1; a possible D gene is TRBD2 (6 bases). CDR1 LNHDA and CDR2 SQIVND come from the germline V gene (reference sequence). V was trimmed by 0 bases and J by 2 bases, leaving 11 bases between them. The CDR3 consists of 16 residues. Here the CDR3 reads CASSIDRDWPYNEQFF. The CDR3 bases are TGTGCCAGTAGTATAGATCGGGACTGGCCCTACAATGAGCAGTTCTTC. The variable domain in full, completed from reference TRBV19 and TRBJ2-1, reads DGGITQSPKYLFRKEGQNVTLSCEQNLNHDAMYWYRQDPGQGLRLIYYSQIVNDFQKGDIAEGYSVSREKKESFPLTVTSAQKNPTAFYLCASSIDRDWPYNEQFFGPGTRLTVL.

In its sample, this clone was seen a few times. V usage is TRBV7-9 and J usage is TRBJ1-1, with 7 bases aligning to TRBD1. V gave up 6 bases and J gave up 5 bases; unmatched junction bases: 9. Germline values: CDR1 SEHNR, CDR2 FQNEAQ (reference sequence). The CDR3 extends over 14 amino acids. CDR3 amino acids: CASSSDREGTEAFF. As DNA, the CDR3 is TGTGCCAGCAGTTCCGACAGGGAGGGGACTGAAGCTTTCTTT.

V usage is TRBV27 and J usage is TRBJ1-1; D not certain. The CDR3 has 14 amino acids. Germline V lookup: CDR1 MNHEY, CDR2 SMNVEV (reference sequence). The V and J ends lost 4 bases and 0 bases respectively, with 9 bases between them. DNA for the CDR3: TGTGCCAGCAGTTCCCCCGTCATGAACACTGAAGCTTTCTTT. It yields the protein CASSSPVMNTEAFF.

The V and J genes are TRBV7-2 and TRBJ1-5; D not certain. The CDR3 runs to 13 residues. The V end lost 6 bases, the J end lost 5 bases, and 11 bases lay between the germline ends. CDR1 is SGHTA, CDR2 FQGNSA, per germline. The CDR3 is CASSEGSYQPQHF. The CDR3 DNA is TGTGCCAGCAGTGAGGGAAGTTATCAGCCCCAGCATTTT.

The chain carries TRBV2 and TRBJ1-2; a weak D match, TRBD1 (5 bases). The CDR3 totals 16 residues. Trimming removed 1 base from V and 5 bases from J, with 17 bases in between. Germline CDR1 reads SNHLY; CDR2 reads FYNNEI. DNA for the CDR3: TGTGCCAGCAGTGAAGGTGTTACCGGGACGCTTTATGGCTACACCTTC. This gives the protein CASSEGVTGTLYGYTF.